Here is one T cell receptor beta chain with its context. Germline loops: CDR1 LGHDT, CDR2 YNNKEL (reference sequence). The CDR3 sequence is 14 residues long. V was shortened by 0 bases and J by 6 bases, with 12 bases between the two germline ends. Random-hexamer reverse transcription was applied to roughly 0.5 to 1 ug RNA. Amplification of the TCR beta CDR3 was carried out by immunoSEQ multiplex PCR, which spanned a total of 54 Vbeta and 13 Jbeta segments. TCRdb reprocessed the immunoSEQ multiplex PCR reads via MiXCR and lists one record per CDR3 protein. The sample records 95,000 to 150,000 distinct CDR3 sequences, 95% to 96% being singletons. This specimen comes from a study of CD8 T cells in Susac syndrome.

V is TRBV3-1 and J is TRBJ2-7; unclear D gene. Material for sequencing was CD4+ T cells from PBMCs. The receptor comes from a human donor with Susac syndrome. CDR3 sequence reads: CASSQDQYGSEQYF. CDR3 bases: TGTGCCAGCAGCCAAGATCAATACGGTTCCGAGCAGTACTTC.